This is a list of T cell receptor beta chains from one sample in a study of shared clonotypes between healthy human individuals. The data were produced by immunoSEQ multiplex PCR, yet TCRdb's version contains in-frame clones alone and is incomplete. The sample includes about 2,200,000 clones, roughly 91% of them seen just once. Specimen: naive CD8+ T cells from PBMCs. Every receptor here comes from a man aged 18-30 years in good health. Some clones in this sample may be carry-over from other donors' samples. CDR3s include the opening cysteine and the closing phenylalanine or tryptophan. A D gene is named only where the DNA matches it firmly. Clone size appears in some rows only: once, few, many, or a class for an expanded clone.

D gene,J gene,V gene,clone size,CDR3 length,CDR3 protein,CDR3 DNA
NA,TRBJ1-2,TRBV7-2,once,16,CASSPLIWEGGYGYTF,TGTGCCAGCAGCCCCCTTATATGGGAGGGAGGATATGGCTACACCTTC
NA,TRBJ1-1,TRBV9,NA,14,CASSVVGSNTEAFF,TGTGCCAGCAGCGTAGTAGGCTCGAACACTGAAGCTTTCTTT
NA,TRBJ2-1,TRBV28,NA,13,CATHAVSADEQFF,TGTGCCACCCATGCTGTTTCCGCCGATGAGCAGTTCTTC
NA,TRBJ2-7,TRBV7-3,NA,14,CASSPTGPTYEQYF,TGTGCCAGCAGCCCCACAGGACCCACCTACGAGCAGTACTTC
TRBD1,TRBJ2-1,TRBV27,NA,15,CASSSHQTGFNEQFF,TGTGCCAGCAGTTCACATCAGACAGGGTTCAATGAGCAGTTCTTC
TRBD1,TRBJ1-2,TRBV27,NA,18,CASSPSTGDAPLYYGYTF,TGTGCCAGCAGTCCCTCGACAGGGGATGCCCCTCTTTATTATGGCTACACCTTC
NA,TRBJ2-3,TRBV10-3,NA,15,CAIGGQPWSPDTQYF,TGTGCCATCGGAGGGCAGCCGTGGTCCCCAGATACGCAGTATTTT
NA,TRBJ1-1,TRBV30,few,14,CAWTWGVVNTEAFF,TGTGCCTGGACCTGGGGGGTTGTGAACACTGAAGCTTTCTTT
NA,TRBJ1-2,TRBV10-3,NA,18,CAISAALALTTAQDGYTF,TGTGCCATCTCCGCGGCTCTTGCCCTGACGACGGCTCAGGATGGCTACACCTTC
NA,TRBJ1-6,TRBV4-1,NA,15,CASSQARPGESPLHF,TGCGCCAGCAGCCAAGCACGCCCGGGCGAATCACCCCTCCACTTT
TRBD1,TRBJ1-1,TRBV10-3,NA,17,CAISLGQGAGRDTEAFF,TGTGCCATCAGTCTCGGACAGGGGGCAGGGAGGGACACTGAAGCTTTCTTT
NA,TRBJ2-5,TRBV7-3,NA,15,CASSPGGSVQETQYF,TGTGCCAGCAGCCCCGGGGGTAGCGTACAAGAGACCCAGTACTTC
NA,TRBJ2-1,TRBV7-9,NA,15,CASSLGGPPLNEQFF,TGTGCCAGCAGCTTAGGGGGGCCCCCCCTCAATGAGCAGTTCTTC
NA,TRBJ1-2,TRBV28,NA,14,CASSFRTENYGYTF,TGTGCCAGCAGTTTTAGGACCGAGAACTATGGCTACACCTTC
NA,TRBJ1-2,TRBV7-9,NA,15,CASSLVPPGNYGYTF,TGTGCCAGCAGCTTAGTTCCTCCGGGAAACTATGGCTACACCTTC
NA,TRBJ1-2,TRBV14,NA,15,CASSQYSSAFVGYTF,TGTGCCAGCAGCCAATATTCATCCGCGTTCGTTGGCTACACCTTC
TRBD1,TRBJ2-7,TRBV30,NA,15,CAWRGRRTGQHEQYF,TGTGCCTGGAGGGGGAGAAGGACAGGGCAGCACGAGCAGTACTTC
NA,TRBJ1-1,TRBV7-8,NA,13,CASSLVWGTEAFF,TGTGCCAGCAGCCTAGTCTGGGGCACTGAAGCTTTCTTT
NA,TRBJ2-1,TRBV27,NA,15,CASSWGLTQGDEQFF,TGTGCCAGCAGTTGGGGACTCACCCAAGGGGATGAGCAGTTCTTC
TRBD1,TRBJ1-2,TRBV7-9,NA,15,CASSLLGQGLGGYTF,TGTGCCAGCAGCTTATTGGGACAGGGGTTGGGTGGCTACACCTTC
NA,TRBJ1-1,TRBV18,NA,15,CASSPYRTDNTEAFF,TGTGCCAGCTCACCATACAGGACAGACAACACTGAAGCTTTCTTT
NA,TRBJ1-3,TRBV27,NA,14,CASSLASSGNTIYF,TGTGCCAGCAGCTTGGCGAGCTCTGGAAACACCATATATTTT
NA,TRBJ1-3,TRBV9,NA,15,CASSVEGGSGNTIYF,TGTGCCAGCAGCGTAGAAGGGGGCTCTGGAAACACCATATATTTT
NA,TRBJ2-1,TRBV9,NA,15,CASSLTMTGRNEQFF,TGTGCCAGCAGCCTTACGATGACAGGGAGGAATGAGCAGTTCTTC
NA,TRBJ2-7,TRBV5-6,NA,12,CASSSLVYEQYF,TGTGCCAGCAGCTCCCTAGTTTACGAGCAGTACTTC
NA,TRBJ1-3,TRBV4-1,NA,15,CASSQVGGSGNTIYF,TGCGCCAGCAGCCAAGTAGGGGGGTCCGGAAACACCATATATTTT
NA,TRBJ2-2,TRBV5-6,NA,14,CASSLGGAPGELFF,TGTGCCAGCAGCCTGGGGGGGGCCCCCGGGGAGCTGTTTTTT
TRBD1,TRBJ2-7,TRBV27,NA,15,CASSLIGTGRHEQYF,TGTGCCAGCAGTTTAATCGGGACAGGGAGACACGAGCAGTACTTC
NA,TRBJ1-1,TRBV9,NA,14,CASSGSPYGTEAFF,TGTGCCAGCAGCGGCTCCCCTTATGGCACTGAAGCTTTCTTT
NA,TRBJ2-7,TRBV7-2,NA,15,CASSLGRGRGNEQYF,TGTGCCAGCAGCTTAGGGAGGGGGCGCGGGAACGAGCAGTACTTC
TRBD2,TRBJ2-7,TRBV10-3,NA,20,CAISESRRGLAGGLAYEQYF,TGTGCCATCAGTGAGTCCCGTCGGGGACTAGCGGGAGGGCTGGCCTACGAGCAGTACTTC
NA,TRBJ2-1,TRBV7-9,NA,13,CASSSSNYNEQFF,TGTGCCAGCAGCTCCAGCAATTACAATGAGCAGTTCTTC
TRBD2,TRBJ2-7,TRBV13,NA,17,CASSLGLAGARGDEQYF,TGTGCCAGCAGCTTAGGACTAGCGGGAGCAAGGGGAGACGAGCAGTACTTC
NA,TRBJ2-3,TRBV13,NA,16,CASSLGWVSGTDTQYF,TGTGCCAGCAGCTTAGGTTGGGTCTCGGGCACAGATACGCAGTATTTT
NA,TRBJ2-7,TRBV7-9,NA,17,CASSPSYRTNYSYEQYF,TGTGCCAGCAGCCCGTCATACCGGACCAACTATTCGTACGAGCAGTACTTC
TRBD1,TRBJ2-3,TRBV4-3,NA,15,CASSQQGAITDTQYF,TGCGCCAGCAGCCAACAGGGGGCGATCACAGATACGCAGTATTTT
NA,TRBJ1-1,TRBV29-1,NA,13,CSVPGADGEKAFF,TGCAGCGTTCCCGGGGCGGACGGGGAGAAAGCTTTCTTT